This T cell receptor (beta chain) stems from a study of blood T cell repertoires in COVID-19. Across the whole study: The samples span acute and convalescent COVID-19 from the United States, Italy and Spain. The analysed material was cDNA or gDNA that came from T cells, B-cell-depleted T cells, or PBMCs.

This CDR3 has 17 residues. Looked up from germline, CDR1 is SGDLS and CDR2 is YYNGEE. The V and J ends lost 3 bases and 6 bases, in that order; junction bases with no gene match: 10. Original methodology: Amplifying reference gene primers gave estimates of nucleated cell counts. The repertoire was sequenced with immunoSEQ multiplex PCR; TCRdb's copy has only in-frame clones and lacks some. Clone size and the V and J calls come from that table; the DNA yielded D and trimming. The profile shows tens of thousands of clones, roughly four fifths of them singletons. This clone was found a few times. The sample taken for sequencing was peripheral blood. The chain carries TRBV9 and TRBJ1-6; 9 nucleotides agree with TRBD1. The receptor comes from a human donor in a cohort sampled during active COVID-19. The CDR3 region is CASSARTGATLNSPLHF. DNA of the CDR3: TGTGCCAGCAGCGCCCGGACAGGGGCCACCCTTAATTCACCCCTCCACTTT. Filled out from reference TRBV9 and TRBJ1-6, the complete variable domain reads DSGVTQTPKHLITATGQRVTLRCSPRSGDLSVYWYQQSLDQGLQFLIQYYNGEERAKGNILERFSAQQFPDLHSELNLSSLELGDSALYFCASSARTGATLNSPLHFGNGTRLTVT.